This T cell receptor beta chain originates from a study of identical twins. Broader study findings: For out-of-frame alpha sequences shared by twins, low generation probability was in excess. Zero-insertion analyses could be partly confounded by invariant MAIT and iNKT cells. Researchers reported weaker excess twin sharing in beta out-of-frame sequences.

Carrying unique molecular identifiers, the cDNA also gained a universal primer site through template switching. MiXCR was run by TCRdb on the 5' RACE reads, yielding one entry per CDR3 protein. In the table there are about 430,000 distinct CDR3 sequences, 18% of which are singletons. Per germline, CDR1 MDHEN and CDR2 SYDVKM. The CDR3 consists of 14 residues. V lost 6 bases and J lost 5; bases outside the gene matches: 9. Concerning this clonotype: Its specificity is not known.

The sample was naive T cells sorted from blood. The rearrangement joins TRBV28 to TRBJ2-7; 8 positions agree with TRBD1. The sequence derives from a middle-aged man in good health. CDR3 DNA sequence: TGTGCCAGCAGCCTGACAGGGGTGACGGACGAGCAGTACTTC. Translating it yields CASSLTGVTDEQYF.